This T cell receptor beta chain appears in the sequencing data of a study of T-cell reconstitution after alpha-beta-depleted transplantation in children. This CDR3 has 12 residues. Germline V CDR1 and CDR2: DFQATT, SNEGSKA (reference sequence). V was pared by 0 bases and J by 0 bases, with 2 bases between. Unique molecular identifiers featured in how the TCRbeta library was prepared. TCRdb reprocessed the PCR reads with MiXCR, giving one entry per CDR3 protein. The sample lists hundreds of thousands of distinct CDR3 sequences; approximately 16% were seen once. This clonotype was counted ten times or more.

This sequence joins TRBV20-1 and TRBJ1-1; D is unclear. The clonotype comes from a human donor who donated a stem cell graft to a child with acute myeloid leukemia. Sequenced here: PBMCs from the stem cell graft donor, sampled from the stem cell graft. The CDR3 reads CSARDMNTEAFF. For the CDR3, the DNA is TGCAGTGCTAGAGATATGAACACTGAAGCTTTCTTT.